This T cell receptor beta chain was recorded in a study of blood T cell repertoires in COVID-19 (dated by TCRdb to the early 2020s). For the wider study: Collaborator samples came from the United States, Italy and Spain and covered acute and convalescent phases of COVID-19. The prospective study material was composed of cDNA or gDNA derived from T cells, B-cell-depleted T cells, or PBMCs. Deeply sampled blood TCRbeta repertoires from subjects exposed to, actively infected with, or recovered from COVID-19 were included in the dataset. Where available, HLA class I and class II types were taken from metadata supplied by the sample provider and were not determined by assay-based typing. Nearly every sample came with metadata listing a de-identified subject ID, COVID-19 status, age in years and sex. Samples came from the ongoing ImmuneRACE study (first 160 participants) plus 1,254 subjects from 6 global collaborators. The repertoires were released in a freely available public database meant as a resource for research on the immune response to SARS-CoV-2.

The immunoSEQ Assay, a bias-controlled multiplex PCR, was used to amplify TCRbeta CDR3 regions from genomic DNA. In the paper's pipeline: The number of nucleated cells in each sample was estimated by amplification of reference gene primers within the assay. To quantify the absolute abundance of each unique TCRbeta CDR3 rearrangement, sequence reads were collapsed and filtered. For each sample, productive Simpson clonality was calculated by taking the square root of Simpson's diversity index across productive rearrangements. The immuneACCESS repertoire file appears here via TCRdb, limited to in-frame rearrangements. These files lack a portion of the clones; in checked studies, under half of the deficit traces to unresolved V genes, and the cause of the others is not known. V, J and clone size were drawn from that table, and D and trimming were deduced from the DNA. For this sample there are approximately 150,000 clones; almost 85% appear just once. The ten largest clones represent nearly 15% of the sample.

The full study reports these points: Clinical and demographic metadata were provided uncurated, with the amount varying by source and participant.

Whole blood was collected in K2EDTA tubes by collaborating institutions according to the institutions' own protocols. For TCRbeta analysis, collaborator samples were shipped as frozen whole blood, as isolated PBMCs, or as DNA extracted from either sample type. The CDR3 goes from the cysteine to the phenylalanine over 15 residues. Solely the CDR3 DNA is kept, with 45 bases framed from the first base. CDR1 and CDR2, looked up from the germline V gene (reference sequence), are LNHDA and SQIVND. As to this clone: Its cognate antigen has yet to be identified. Its ends do not fully match the called genes, so a read error is possible.

Sample: peripheral blood. The chain is assembled from TRBV19 and TRBJ2-3, and TRBD2 aligns with 10 junction nucleotides. The receptor was isolated from a human donor with acute or convalescent COVID-19. The donor label of this sample is uncertain. The DNA sequence is TGTGCCAGTAGTACTAGCGGGGGAGAATTTATTTCGGGGACCTTT. This gives the protein CASSTSGGEFISGTF.